The next 11 T cell receptor beta chains were all read from a single sample in a study of a mutant IDH1 vaccine in newly diagnosed glioma. Produced via immunoSEQ multiplex PCR; TCRdb's table is partial and in-frame only. The repertoire holds 30,000 to 35,000 clones, approximately 89% seen once, with over 2% in the top ten. Sample time point: week 47, end of study. The content of each vaccine dose was 300 ug of mutant IDH1 20-mer peptide, and topical imiquimod accompanied it. These receptors have no identified antigens. The input for sequencing was PBMCs, taken from a glioma patient whose treatment included an IDH1 peptide vaccine. The source is a man aged 40-49 years with glioma.

Written as DNA, the CDR3 is TGTGCCAGCAGCAAGCGGGACGGCGACACTGAAGCTTTCTTT. This codes for CASSKRDGDTEAFF. The chain recombines TRBV7-8 with TRBJ1-1; possible D gene TRBD1, 5 bases. The CDR3 consists of 14 residues. The V end lost 5 bases, the J end lost 3 bases, and 13 bases lay between the germline ends. Germline-derived CDR1 and CDR2 are SGHVS and FQNEAQ.

The chain employs TRBV11-2 and TRBJ1-6; D call uncertain. V dropped 5 bases and J dropped 10 bases, with 18 bases sitting between them. Germline CDR1 and CDR2: SGHAT and FQNNGV. The CDR3 length is 15 residues. CDR3 amino acids: CASSHLGSKVSPLHF. As DNA, the CDR3 is TGTGCCAGCAGCCACTTAGGGAGTAAAGTATCACCCCTCCACTTT.

V and J are TRBV7-9 and TRBJ1-1; D gene uncertain. CDR3 size: 12 residues. Germline assignment: CDR1 SEHNR and CDR2 FQNEAQ (reference sequence). Deletions cut 2 bases from V and 5 bases from J, with 6 bases between. Here the CDR3 reads CASSLLVTEAFF. CDR3 DNA: TGTGCCAGCAGCTTACTCGTGACTGAAGCTTTCTTT.

The chain carries TRBV2 and TRBJ2-7, with a tentative D call TRBD1 (7 bases). The CDR3 sequence is 14 residues long. Germline CDR1 reads SNHLY; CDR2 reads FYNNEI. V lost 6 bases to trimming and J lost 4 bases, with 16 bases between them. This CDR3 is CASSRGGTEYEQYV. The CDR3 bases are TGTGCCAGCAGCCGAGGGGGGACAGAATACGAGCAGTACGTC.

The chain is built from TRBV9 and TRBJ2-3; 7 positions agree with TRBD2. CDR1 is SGDLS, CDR2 YYNGEE, per germline. V lost 3 bases to trimming and J lost 4 bases; unmatched junction nucleotides: 8. This CDR3 is built from 15 residues. In DNA, the CDR3 is TGTGCCAGCAGCGAGCGGGGCCGGGTGGCAGATACGCAGTATTTT. This codes for CASSERGRVADTQYF.

This clone has a single count. V is TRBV2 and J is TRBJ2-2, with 9 bases lining up with TRBD1. CDR3 length: 15 amino acids. The germline V gene encodes CDR1 SNHLY and CDR2 FYNNEI. V trimming: 5 bases; J trimming: 6 bases; junction bases outside the gene matches: 7. The CDR3 sequence: CASSPQGAPPGELFF. CDR3 in DNA: TGTGCCAGCAGTCCACAGGGGGCGCCTCCCGGGGAGCTGTTTTTT. The complete variable domain, with remaining parts taken from reference TRBV2 and TRBJ2-2, reads EPEVTQTPSHQVTQMGQEVILRCVPISNHLYFYWYRQILGQKVEFLVSFYNNEISEKSEIFDDQFSVERPDGSNFTLKIRSTKLEDSAMYFCASSPQGAPPGELFFGEGSRLTVL.

The chain employs TRBV7-2 and TRBJ1-3, with D uncertain. There are 14 residues in the CDR3. V gave up 3 bases and J gave up 0 bases, with 6 bases separating them. CDR1 and CDR2 from the germline V gene are SGHTA and FQGNSA. CDR3 in amino acids: CASSFDLSGNTIYF. The DNA for the CDR3 is TGTGCCAGCAGCTTTGATCTCTCTGGAAACACCATATATTTT.

The sample holds a few counts of this clone. The V call is TRBV4-2, the J call TRBJ1-4; D remains ambiguous. The CDR3 is 12 amino acids. V dropped 5 bases and J dropped 8 bases, with 9 bases sitting between them. CDR1 LGHNA and CDR2 YNFKEQ come from the germline V gene. CDR3 bases: TGTGCCAGCAGCGCGGTCGGGGAAAAACTGTTTTTT. This gives the protein CASSAVGEKLFF.

The chain recombines TRBV19 with TRBJ1-3; D ambiguous. The V end lost 7 bases, the J end lost 0 bases, and 10 bases lay between the germline ends. Germline V gene lookup returns CDR1 LNHDA and CDR2 SQIVND (reference sequence). The CDR3 extends over 14 amino acids. The CDR3 sequence: CASTPRFSGNTIYF. The DNA of the CDR3 is TGTGCCAGTACCCCAAGGTTCTCTGGAAACACCATATATTTT.

V usage is TRBV30 and J usage is TRBJ1-1; perhaps TRBD1 as D (5 bases). The V gene's germline CDR1 is GTSNPN and CDR2 SVGIG (reference sequence). Trimming stripped 3 bases from V and 3 bases from J, with 11 bases between. The CDR3 covers 13 residues. CDR3 loop: CAWRGRVDTEAFF. In DNA, the CDR3 is TGTGCCTGGAGGGGACGGGTGGACACTGAAGCTTTCTTT.

The chain has TRBV25-1 and TRBJ1-1, with 9 bases lining up with TRBD1. After removal of 4 bases from V and 6 bases from J, the junction contained 6 bases not matched to a gene. Germline V lookup: CDR1 MGHDK, CDR2 SYGVNS. This CDR3 has 14 residues. CDR3 residues: CASSAGQGNAEAFF. In nucleotides, the CDR3 is TGTGCCAGCAGTGCGGGACAGGGTAATGCTGAAGCTTTCTTT.